The T cell receptor beta chain under discussion was sequenced for a study of TET2 disruption in CD19-targeted CAR T cells (dated by TCRdb to between 2018 and 2020). With respect to the entire study: No additional inclusion criteria were applied, and the number of samples was determined by the original clinical trial design and by sample availability. What the work shows at the level of the full study, not this receptor alone: Conclusions about the patient's CAR T cells rested on extensive analysis of a single subject.

Trimming removed 2 bases from V and 5 bases from J, leaving 13 bases between the germline ends. CDR1 and CDR2 are drawn from the germline V gene: SGHTA, FQGTGA. CDR3 length: 14 amino acids, cysteine to phenylalanine. Shown are 33 bases from within the CDR3, in frame from base 1. The sample's treatment or condition label, decoded: autologous CTL019 cells: CD19 CAR with 4-1BB and CD3 zeta domains. The CD19 CAR incorporated TCR zeta and 4-1BB costimulatory signaling domains. Leukapheresis was used to collect the T cells for CTL019 manufacturing from peripheral blood. The DNeasy Blood and Tissue Kit was used to extract genomic DNA from pre-infusion T cells, peripheral blood, or sorted post-infusion T cells. A word on this clone: No cognate antigen has been identified for it. The sequenced fragment ends 3 residues before the CDR3 boundary, so the rest is inferred from the germline J gene.

The immunoSEQ assay was used to perform TCR beta chain deep sequencing. Processing in the source paper ran as follows. Only productive TCR beta rearrangements were used to calculate clonotype frequencies. The source is immuneACCESS, and TCRdb retained only in-frame sequences with V and J called. Part of the clones is not carried over; for the studies checked, unresolved V genes explain less than half of this, and the remainder is unexplained. V, J and clone size were drawn from that table, and D and trimming were deduced from the DNA. The table for this sample lists approximately 27,000 clones. The ten top clones hold 1.5% to 2% of the sample.

This clonotype originated in a man in his 70s with chronic lymphocytic leukemia. This specimen consisted of CD8- CAR+ T cells sorted from cultured blood T cells, obtained for CD19 CAR T cell therapy. This specimen's cell subset or site label, per the study, means: CD8-negative CAR-positive T cells from the infusion product. Recombination joined TRBV7-3 with TRBJ2-7; TRBD1 is a possible D gene, resting on 6 matching bases. The covered CDR3 bases are TGTGCCAGCAGCTTAGGGACACGAGGCGACGAG. Its amino acids are CASSLGTRGDE. The whole CDR3 reads CASSLGTRGDEQYF.